This TCR beta chain was sequenced for a study of T cells after yellow fever vaccination. Study information: By means of CD3, CD45RA, CCR7 and CD95, the EM, EMRA, CM and Tscm memory subsets were sorted.

General observations from the study: On re-exposure, the response was weaker but peaked faster, at day 5 versus 15. Boosting was followed by the reappearance of most primary-vaccination clones (96% CD4, about 88% CD8).

A process of 5'RACE template switching, which added a universal primer site and UMIs, was used to make TCR cDNA. MiXCR was run by TCRdb on the 5' RACE reads, yielding one entry per CDR3 protein. Of about 42,000 distinct CDR3 sequences detected, around 6.4% appear once; the ten largest clones hold about 10%. This clonotype was detected a few times. The sequence was collected from a man aged 25-45 years who received the YFV17D yellow fever vaccine. Sequenced here: PBMCs, either bulk or a sorted T-cell subset (CD4+, CD8+, memory, or dextramer-sorted; not recorded which), sampled 45 days after the yellow fever booster vaccination.

DNA of the CDR3: TGTGCCTGGGGGGGGAGCACAGATACGCAGTATTTT. It codes for CAWGGSTDTQYF. The chain has TRBV30 and TRBJ2-3, with D tentatively TRBD2 (6 bases). Germline V lookup: CDR1 GTSNPN, CDR2 SVGIG (reference sequence). Trimming took 5 bases from V and 0 from J, leaving 6 bases between them. The CDR3 runs to 12 residues.